These 22 T cell receptor beta chains were all obtained from the same sample, sequenced in a study of control samples from healthy donors and cancer patients. Assay: immunoSEQ multiplex PCR; the TCRdb copy retains only in-frame clones and omits some. The sample has some 130,000 clones; roughly 92% are singletons. Material: blood. The receptors were sampled from a young man in good health.

This chain joins TRBV7-2 and TRBJ2-7, with unresolved D. The CDR3 covers 15 residues. Trimming stripped 2 bases from V and 2 bases from J, with 13 bases between. CDR1 and CDR2 from the germline V gene are SGHTA and FQGNSA. CDR3 DNA sequence: TGTGCCAGCAGCTTATCGGCGCGGTTAACCTACGAGCAGTACTTC. Translation: CASSLSARLTYEQYF.

The chain links TRBV18 to TRBJ1-5; possible D gene TRBD1, 5 bases. Germline assignment: CDR1 KGHSH and CDR2 LQKENI. The CDR3 has 13 amino acids. Deletions cut 6 bases from V and 4 bases from J, with 10 bases between. CDR3 DNA sequence: TGTGCCAGCTCCCAGACAGTAAATCAGCCCCAGCATTTT. It encodes CASSQTVNQPQHF.

This clone was recorded only once. The rearrangement uses TRBV21-1 and TRBJ2-7. TRBV21-1 is a listed pseudogene. The CDR3 runs 15 residues. The CDR3 sequence: CASSKINGIGYEQYF. The CDR3 DNA follows: TGTGCCAGCAGCAAGATTAATGGTATAGGTTACGAGCAGTACTTC.

The CDR3 region is CASSQDRGAGELFF. CDR3 nucleotides: TGCGCCAGCAGCCAAGATAGGGGGGCCGGGGAGCTGTTTTTT. This chain connects TRBV4-1 to TRBJ2-2, with D perhaps matching TRBD1 or TRBD2 (6 bases each). With 0 bases removed from V and 6 bases from J, the gap between germline ends came to 8 bases. This CDR3 spans 14 amino acids. CDR1 and CDR2 from the germline V gene are MGHRA and YSYEKL.

Comments on this clone: The sample carries other DNA sequences with the same CDR3. CDR3 bases: TGTGCCAGCAGTCTACGGCCGGACAGGGGAAACACCATATATTTT. It translates to CASSLRPDRGNTIYF. V usage is TRBV6-5 and J usage is TRBJ1-3; 7 bases line up with TRBD1. The germline V gene encodes CDR1 MNHEY and CDR2 SVGAGI. The CDR3 loop spans 15 amino acids. Trimming removed 5 bases from V and 4 bases from J; junction bases left unmatched: 8.

This clone appeared once. The CDR3 loop reads CASSATPRDEKLFF. In DNA, the CDR3 is TGTGCCAGCAGCGCCACACCCCGGGATGAAAAACTGTTTTTT. The V and J genes are TRBV9 and TRBJ1-4, with D unresolved. CDR1 SGDLS and CDR2 YYNGEE come from the germline V gene. The CDR3 covers 14 residues. The V end lost 3 bases, the J end lost 6 bases, and 12 bases lay between the germline ends.

The chain is built from TRBV11-3 and TRBJ2-2; D unclear. Germline V CDR1 and CDR2: SGHNT, YENEEA. The CDR3 contains 14 residues. V was clipped by 0 bases and J by 2 bases, with 4 bases between them. CDR3 region: CASSLEPNTGELFF. The CDR3 DNA reads TGTGCCAGCAGCTTAGAACCCAACACCGGGGAGCTGTTTTTT.

The chain has TRBV7-9 and TRBJ1-5, with D unresolved. The ends were cut back, 5 bases at V and 11 bases at J, with 13 bases in the middle. Germline V gene data show CDR1 as SEHNR and CDR2 as FQNEAQ (reference sequence). This CDR3 is built from 12 residues. CDR3 protein: CASSPAEGSQHF. The CDR3 DNA follows: TGTGCCAGCAGCCCAGCCGAAGGGTCCCAGCATTTT. The full variable domain, rest sourced from reference TRBV7-9 and TRBJ1-5, is DTGVSQNPRHKITKRGQNVTFRCDPISEHNRLYWYRQTLGQGPEFLTYFQNEAQLEKSRLLSDRFSAERPKGSFSTLEIQRTEQGDSAMYLCASSPAEGSQHFGDGTRLSIL.

The chain couples TRBV29-1 to TRBJ1-2; the match to TRBD1 covers 11 bases. Germline CDR1 and CDR2: SQVTM and ANQGSEA. Trimming removed 4 bases from V and 4 bases from J; junction bases left unmatched: 5. The CDR3 contains 14 residues. CDR3 amino acids: CSVVPGTGGYGYTF. DNA of the CDR3: TGCAGCGTTGTACCCGGGACAGGGGGCTATGGCTACACCTTC.

V gene TRBV6-1 combines with J gene TRBJ1-5; D gene unclear. This CDR3 contains 13 residues. Germline CDR1 MNHNS, CDR2 SASEGT. The ends were cut back, 3 bases at V and 4 bases at J, with 7 bases in the middle. This CDR3 is CASSDPRNQPQHF. The CDR3 DNA reads as TGTGCCAGCAGTGACCCTCGAAATCAGCCCCAGCATTTT.

J is TRBJ2-5 and V is TRBV6-1; tentatively, D is TRBD1 (6 bases). Germline-derived CDR1 and CDR2 are MNHNS and SASEGT. V was shortened by 5 bases and J by 3 bases, with 10 bases between the two germline ends. The CDR3 runs to 13 residues. As DNA, the CDR3 is TGTGCCAGCAGTTGGGGGCCCAAAGAGACCCAGTACTTC. This codes for CASSWGPKETQYF.

This clone was seen once. The same CDR3 can be traced to other DNA sequences in this sample. The chain combines TRBV2 with TRBJ1-6; D perhaps matches TRBD1 (5 bases). V lost 6 bases and J 7 bases, leaving 10 bases between the germline ends. This CDR3 is built from 13 residues. Germline V CDR1 and CDR2: SNHLY, FYNNEI. The CDR3 loop reads CASSGTDNSPLHF. The CDR3 coding sequence is TGTGCCAGCAGCGGGACGGACAATTCACCCCTCCACTTT.

The chain links TRBV5-4 to TRBJ2-5, with 7 nucleotides matching TRBD2. Trimming removed 3 bases from V and 4 bases from J; junction bases left unmatched: 9. Germline V CDR1 and CDR2: SGHNT, YYREEE (reference sequence). The CDR3 contains 15 residues. The CDR3: CASSSSGTISETQYF. The CDR3 region has the DNA TGTGCCAGCAGCTCCTCCGGGACTATCTCAGAGACCCAGTACTTC.

V is TRBV5-6 and J is TRBJ2-7; 7 bases align to TRBD1. The CDR3 extends over 13 amino acids. V shed 0 bases, J shed 4 bases, and the junction held 1 base outside the gene matches. Per the germline V gene, CDR1 is SGHDT and CDR2 is YYEEEE. CDR3 sequence: CASSLDRGYEQYF. CDR3 DNA sequence: TGTGCCAGCAGCTTGGACAGGGGTTACGAGCAGTACTTC.

The CDR3 reads CASSSRQGNYGYTF. CDR3 DNA sequence: TGTGCCAGCAGCTCGCGACAGGGCAACTATGGCTACACCTTC. This chain joins TRBV7-2 and TRBJ1-2; TRBD1 matches at 7 bases. The V gene's germline CDR1 is SGHTA and CDR2 FQGNSA. The CDR3 is 14 amino acids. The ends lost 4 bases at V and 2 bases at J; junction bases unmatched: 4.

V and J are TRBV6-6 and TRBJ2-7; D call uncertain. CDR1 is MNHNY, CDR2 SVGAGI, per germline (reference sequence). CDR3 size: 14 residues. The V end was cut by 2 bases, the J end by 0 bases, with 8 bases between. The CDR3 sequence: CASSYGISSYEQYF. The CDR3 DNA reads TGTGCCAGCAGTTACGGGATAAGCTCCTACGAGCAGTACTTC.

J is TRBJ2-2 and V is TRBV11-2; 8 bases match TRBD2. Trimming removed 6 bases from V and 7 bases from J; junction bases left unmatched: 7. Germline V gene sequence: CDR1 SGHAT, CDR2 FQNNGV. The CDR3 totals 14 residues. The DNA for the CDR3 is TGTGCCAGCAGGGCTATAGCGGGAATCGGGGAGCTGTTTTTT. This gives the protein CASRAIAGIGELFF.

The chain employs TRBV2 and TRBJ1-5; D possibly corresponds to TRBD1 (6 bases). Between the trimmed V and J ends, which lost 0 bases and 7 bases, there was a span of 16 bases. This CDR3 comprises 16 residues. CDR1 and CDR2 from the germline V gene are SNHLY and FYNNEI. The CDR3 DNA sequence: TGTGCCAGCAGTGAAGCATGGGTGGGGGGCCAGCAGCCCCAGCATTTT. It yields the protein CASSEAWVGGQQPQHF.

The DNA for the CDR3 is TGTGCCACTGGAATGAGGACAGATACGCAGTATTTT. This encodes CATGMRTDTQYF. The chain employs TRBV18 and TRBJ2-3; no definite D call. Trimming stripped 10 bases from V and 3 bases from J, with 11 bases between. This CDR3 has 12 residues. In germline, CDR1 is KGHSH, CDR2 LQKENI.

The chain joins TRBV6-5 to TRBJ1-4, with TRBD1 matching 7 bases. V gave up 5 bases and J gave up 5 bases; unmatched junction bases: 2. Germline CDR1 MNHEY, CDR2 SVGAGI. This CDR3 comprises 13 residues. CDR3 sequence: CASSPGGNEKLFF. In nucleotides, the CDR3 is TGTGCCAGCAGTCCAGGGGGGAATGAAAAACTGTTTTTT.

This rearrangement joins TRBV21-1 to TRBJ2-7; TRBD2 was called by the table and not checked on the DNA. TRBV21-1 counts as a pseudogene. CDR3 length equals 19 residues. The CDR3 reads CASSKVDERGTNSSYEQYF. CDR3 bases: TGTGCCAGCAGCAAAGTAGACGAGCGGGGAACGAATAGCTCCTACGAGCAGTACTTC.

This sequence joins TRBV7-9 and TRBJ2-1; maybe TRBD2 (6 bases). V dropped 5 bases and J dropped 2 bases, with 19 bases sitting between them. The CDR3 contains 17 residues. Looked up from germline, CDR1 is SEHNR and CDR2 is FQNEAQ (reference sequence). The DNA of the CDR3 is TGTGCCAGCAGCCCCGCCGTTGGGGGGTTTGCCTACAATGAGCAGTTCTTC. It specifies CASSPAVGGFAYNEQFF.